This TCR beta chain was found in a study of human T cells and chemical hapten exposure. The CDR3 runs 14 residues. V was shortened by 4 bases and J by 1 base, with 11 bases between the two germline ends. Specified time point: patch test 1, 2 weeks after DPC sensitization. The treatment was: therapeutic diphenylcyclopropenone sensitization with weekly scalp DPC. TCRdb called the RACE reads again in MiXCR, with one record for every CDR3 protein. Of 380,000 or so distinct CDR3 sequences listed, roughly 4.8% are singletons. This clonotype showed up many times. The sequence came from a woman aged 45-65 years with alopecia areata. Some clones in this sample may be carry-over from other donors' samples. Sequencing used whole blood, obtained in connection with sensitization to the hapten diphenylcyclopropenone (DPC). The chain is built from TRBV12-3 or TRBV12-4 and TRBJ2-7; D is ambiguous. The CDR3 is CASSSDLLSYEQYF. The CDR3 DNA sequence: TGTGCCAGCAGTTCTGACCTACTATCCTACGAGCAGTACTTC.